This T cell receptor beta chain was captured by sequencing in a study of regulatory T cells in long-lasting Graves disease. Study results and caveats: With some 2,700 shared public clonotypes, persistent patients exceeded new patients, who shared 966.

Many counts were recorded for this clonotype. Its antigen remains unidentified. In building TCR beta libraries, iRepertoire HTBI primers were used together with Arm-PCR of CDR3 regions. MiXCR, run by TCRdb on the multiplex PCR reads, gives a single entry per CDR3 protein. This sample has roughly 320,000 distinct CDR3 sequences, with over 15% found just once. Germline CDR1 and CDR2: MNHEY and SVGEGT. This CDR3 is 14 amino acids long. The V end lost 7 bases, the J end lost 1 base, and 13 bases lay between the germline ends. Time point here: newly diagnosed GD, antithyroid drugs for less than 3 months. PBMC RNA served as the TCR library source. In addition, the sample was reused for a study of T cells in Graves' hyperthyroidism and ophthalmopathy. That report notes: Every diagnosis used clinical symptoms, serum thyroxine and TRAb, thyroid ultrasound and orbital computed tomography. A first-round RT-PCR of the TCR CDR3 used the HTBI primer set.

The chain carries TRBV6-2 or TRBV6-3 and TRBJ1-1; possibly TRBD1 for D (5 bases). The input for sequencing was peripheral blood mononuclear cells (PBMCs), taken at new diagnosis, from a patient treated with antithyroid drugs. The source is a man aged 40-49 years with Graves disease. The CDR3 region is CASNPGTANTEAFF. The CDR3 nucleotides are TGTGCCAGCAACCCCGGGACGGCGAACACTGAAGCTTTCTTT.